Included here is one T cell receptor beta chain sequence, with context. The antigen is not known. The deep-level immunoSEQ assay was used. The sorted-subset replicate PCRs were given around 200 ng DNA, which is 27,000 or so T cell genomes. Method: immunoSEQ multiplex PCR; TCRdb's copy keeps in-frame clones and lacks some. The table has roughly 500,000 clones, around 96% seen once. This sample was taken from a study of shared clonotypes between healthy human individuals. Germline CDR1 is SEHNR and CDR2 is FQNEAQ (reference sequence). This CDR3 has 14 amino acids. Study-wide results and limits: Despite large depth, rarefaction showed incomplete sorted-subset sequencing.

The TCR originated in a young woman in good health. The V call is TRBV7-9, the J call TRBJ2-5; 13 nucleotides line up with TRBD2. The J call is in doubt because the DNA end fits TRBJ2-7 better. Sequencing was performed on naive CD4+ T cells sorted from blood. Subset of the sample: CD45RA+ positively selected. CDR3 in DNA: TGTGCCAGCAGCCGACTAGCGGGAGGTTACGAGCAGTACTTC. Translating gives CASSRLAGGYEQYF.